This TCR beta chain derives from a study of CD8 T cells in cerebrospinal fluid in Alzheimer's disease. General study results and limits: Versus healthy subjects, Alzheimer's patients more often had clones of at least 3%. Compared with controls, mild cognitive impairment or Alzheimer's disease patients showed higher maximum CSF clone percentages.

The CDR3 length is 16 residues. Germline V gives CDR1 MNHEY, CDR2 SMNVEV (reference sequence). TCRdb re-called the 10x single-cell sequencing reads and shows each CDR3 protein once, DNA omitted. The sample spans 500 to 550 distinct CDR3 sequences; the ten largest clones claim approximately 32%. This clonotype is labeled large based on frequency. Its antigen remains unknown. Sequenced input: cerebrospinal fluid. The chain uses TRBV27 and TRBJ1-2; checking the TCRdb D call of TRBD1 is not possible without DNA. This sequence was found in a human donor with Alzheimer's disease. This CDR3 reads CASSSHGTAISNGYTF.